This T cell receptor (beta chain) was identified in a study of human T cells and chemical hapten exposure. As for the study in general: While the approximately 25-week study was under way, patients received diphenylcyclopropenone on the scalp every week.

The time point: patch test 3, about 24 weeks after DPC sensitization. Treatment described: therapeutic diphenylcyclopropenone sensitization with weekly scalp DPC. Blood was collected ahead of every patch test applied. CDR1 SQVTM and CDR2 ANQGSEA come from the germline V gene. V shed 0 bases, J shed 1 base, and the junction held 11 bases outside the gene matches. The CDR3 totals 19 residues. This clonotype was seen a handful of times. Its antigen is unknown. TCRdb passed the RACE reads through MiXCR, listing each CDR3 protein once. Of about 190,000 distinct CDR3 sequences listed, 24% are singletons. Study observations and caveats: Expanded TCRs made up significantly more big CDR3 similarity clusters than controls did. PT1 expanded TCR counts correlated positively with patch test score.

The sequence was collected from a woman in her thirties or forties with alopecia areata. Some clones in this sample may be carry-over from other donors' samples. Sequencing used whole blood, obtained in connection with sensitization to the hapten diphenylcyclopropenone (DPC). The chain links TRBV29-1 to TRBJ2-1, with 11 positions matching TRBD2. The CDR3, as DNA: TGCAGCGTTGAAGATCCCTTATTAGCGGGAGGGCCGTCCTACAATGAGCAGTTCTTC. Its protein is CSVEDPLLAGGPSYNEQFF.